The clone carrying this T cell receptor beta chain showed up many times. Its specificity is not known. The V gene lost 3 bases and the J gene lost 3 bases, with 12 bases spanning the gap. The CDR3 totals 15 residues. The V gene's germline CDR1 is LNHDA and CDR2 SQIVND (reference sequence). This sample is drawn from a study of glioma-infiltrating T cells. Study-wide findings and caveats: Very few CDR3 sequences were shared between tissue and blood. Tissue-blood divergence was below expectation in non-neoplastic patients, above in gliomas.

The iRepertoire nested amplicon-rescue multiplex PCR amplified TCR alpha and beta CDR3s from RNA. Tissue mRNA or PBMC total RNA, 100-400 ng, went into one-step reverse transcription and amplification. Using its own MiXCR run on the multiplex PCR reads, TCRdb lists one record per CDR3 protein. The sample records 100,000 to 150,000 distinct CDR3 sequences, roughly 24% being singletons. Sample: glioma tissue, nonneoplastic brain tissue, or PBMCs (not recorded which). The chain combines TRBV19 with TRBJ2-1, with D maybe TRBD2 (5 bases). The TCR was taken from a human donor with low-grade glioma or glioblastoma, undergoing nonglioma brain surgery, or in good health (not recorded which). As DNA, the CDR3 is TGTGCCAGTAGTATTAGGGTAGCGCTCTACAATGAGCAGTTCTTC. It encodes CASSIRVALYNEQFF.